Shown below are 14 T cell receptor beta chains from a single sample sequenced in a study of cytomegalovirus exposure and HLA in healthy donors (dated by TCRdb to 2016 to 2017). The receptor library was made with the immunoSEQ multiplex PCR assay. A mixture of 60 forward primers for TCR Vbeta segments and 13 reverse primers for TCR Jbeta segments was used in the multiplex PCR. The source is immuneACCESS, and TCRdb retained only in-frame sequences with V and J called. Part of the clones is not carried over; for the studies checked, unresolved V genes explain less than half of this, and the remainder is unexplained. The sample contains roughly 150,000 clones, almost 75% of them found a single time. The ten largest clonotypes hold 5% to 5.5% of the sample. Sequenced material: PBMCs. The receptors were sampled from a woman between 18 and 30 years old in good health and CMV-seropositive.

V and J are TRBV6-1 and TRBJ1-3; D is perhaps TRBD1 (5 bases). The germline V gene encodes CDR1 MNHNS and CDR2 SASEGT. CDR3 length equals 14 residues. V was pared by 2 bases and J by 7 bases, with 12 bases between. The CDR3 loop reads CASSERGLWNTIYF. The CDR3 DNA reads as TGTGCCAGCAGTGAACGGGGACTGTGGAACACCATATATTTT.

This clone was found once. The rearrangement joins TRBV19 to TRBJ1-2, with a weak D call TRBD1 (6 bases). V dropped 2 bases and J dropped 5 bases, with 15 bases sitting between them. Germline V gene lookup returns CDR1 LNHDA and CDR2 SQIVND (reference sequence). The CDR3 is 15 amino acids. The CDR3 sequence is CASSINFDRIYGYTF. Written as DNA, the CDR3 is TGTGCCAGTAGTATAAACTTTGACAGGATATATGGCTACACCTTC.

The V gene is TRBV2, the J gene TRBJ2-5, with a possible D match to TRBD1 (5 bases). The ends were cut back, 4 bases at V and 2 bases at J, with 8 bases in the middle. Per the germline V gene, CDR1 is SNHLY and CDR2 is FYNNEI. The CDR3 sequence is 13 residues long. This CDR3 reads CASSVRQQETQYF. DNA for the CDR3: TGTGCCAGCAGTGTCCGACAGCAAGAGACCCAGTACTTC.

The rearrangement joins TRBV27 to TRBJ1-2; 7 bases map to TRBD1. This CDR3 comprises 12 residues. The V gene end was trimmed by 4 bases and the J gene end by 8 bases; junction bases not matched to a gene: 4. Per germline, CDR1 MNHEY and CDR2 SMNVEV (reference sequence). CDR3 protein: CASSSRGNGYTF. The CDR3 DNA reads TGTGCCAGCAGTTCCAGGGGGAACGGCTACACCTTC.

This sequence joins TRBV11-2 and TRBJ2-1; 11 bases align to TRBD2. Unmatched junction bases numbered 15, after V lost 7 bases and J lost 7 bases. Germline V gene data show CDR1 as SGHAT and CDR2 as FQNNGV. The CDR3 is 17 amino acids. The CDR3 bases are TGTGCCAGCACCCACGTAATAGCGGGGGGGTTGAGTAATGAGCAGTTCTTC. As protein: CASTHVIAGGLSNEQFF.

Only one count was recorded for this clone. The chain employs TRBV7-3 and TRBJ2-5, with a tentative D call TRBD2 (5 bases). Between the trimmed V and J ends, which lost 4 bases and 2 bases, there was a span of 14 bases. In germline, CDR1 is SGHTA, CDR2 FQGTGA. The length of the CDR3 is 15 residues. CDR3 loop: CASSSGVSGQETQYF. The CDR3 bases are TGTGCCAGCAGCTCCGGGGTCTCAGGTCAAGAGACCCAGTACTTC.

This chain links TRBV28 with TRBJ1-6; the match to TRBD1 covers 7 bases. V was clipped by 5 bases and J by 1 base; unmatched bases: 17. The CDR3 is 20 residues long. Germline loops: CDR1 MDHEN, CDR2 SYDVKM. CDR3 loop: CASSHMTPQQGRSYNSPLHF. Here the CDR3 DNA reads TGTGCCAGCAGTCATATGACGCCCCAACAGGGGAGGTCCTATAATTCACCCCTCCACTTT.

The DNA of the CDR3 is TGTGCCAGCAGCTTAGAGCAGGGGGTTGGCTATGGCTACACCTTC. It yields the protein CASSLEQGVGYGYTF. The chain recombines TRBV11-3 with TRBJ1-2, with 7 bases aligning to TRBD1. V lost 0 bases, J lost 4 bases, and 5 bases stayed unmatched. CDR3 size: 15 residues. Germline V gives CDR1 SGHNT, CDR2 YENEEA.

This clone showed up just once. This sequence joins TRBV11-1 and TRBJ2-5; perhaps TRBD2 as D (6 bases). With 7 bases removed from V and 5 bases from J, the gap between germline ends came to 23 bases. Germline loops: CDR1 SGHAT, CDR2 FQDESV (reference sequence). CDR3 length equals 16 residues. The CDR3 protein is CASTQRLEMSRETQYF. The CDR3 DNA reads TGTGCCAGCACCCAACGACTAGAAATGTCGAGGGAGACCCAGTACTTC.

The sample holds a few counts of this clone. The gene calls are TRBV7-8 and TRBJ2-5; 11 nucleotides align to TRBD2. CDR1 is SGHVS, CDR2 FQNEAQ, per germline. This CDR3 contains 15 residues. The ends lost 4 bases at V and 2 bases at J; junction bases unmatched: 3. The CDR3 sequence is CASSSLAGGQETQYF. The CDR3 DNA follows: TGTGCCAGCAGCTCCCTAGCGGGGGGACAAGAGACCCAGTACTTC. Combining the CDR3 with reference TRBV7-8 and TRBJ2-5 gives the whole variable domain GAGVSQSPRYKVAKRGQDVALRCDPISGHVSLFWYQQALGQGPEFLTYFQNEAQLDKSGLPSDRFFAERPEGSVSTLKIQRTQQEDSAVYLCASSSLAGGQETQYFGPGTRLLVL.

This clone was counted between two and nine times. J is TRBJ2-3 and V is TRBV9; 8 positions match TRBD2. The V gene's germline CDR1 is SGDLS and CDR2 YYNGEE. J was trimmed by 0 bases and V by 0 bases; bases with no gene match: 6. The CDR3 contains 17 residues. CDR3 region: CASSVVGSGASTDTQYF. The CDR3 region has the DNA TGTGCCAGCAGCGTAGTGGGTAGCGGGGCTAGCACAGATACGCAGTATTTT.

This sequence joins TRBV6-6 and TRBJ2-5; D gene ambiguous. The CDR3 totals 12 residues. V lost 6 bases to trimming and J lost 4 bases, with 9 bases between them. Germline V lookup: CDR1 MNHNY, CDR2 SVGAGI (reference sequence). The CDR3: CASRKSGETQYF. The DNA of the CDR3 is TGTGCCAGCAGGAAGAGTGGAGAGACCCAGTACTTC.

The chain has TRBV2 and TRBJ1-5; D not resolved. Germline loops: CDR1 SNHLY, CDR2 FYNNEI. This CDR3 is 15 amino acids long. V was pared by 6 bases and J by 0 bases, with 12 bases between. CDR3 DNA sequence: TGTGCCAGCAGGCCCGGGAGCTCTAGCAATCAGCCCCAGCATTTT. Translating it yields CASRPGSSSNQPQHF.

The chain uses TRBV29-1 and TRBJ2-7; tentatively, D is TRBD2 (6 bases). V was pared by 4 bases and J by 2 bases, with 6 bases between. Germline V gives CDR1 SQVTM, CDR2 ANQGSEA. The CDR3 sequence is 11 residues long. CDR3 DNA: TGCAGCGTTGGGAGGGCCTACGAGCAGTACTTC. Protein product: CSVGRAYEQYF.